This T cell receptor (beta chain) was captured by sequencing in a study of blood T cell repertoires in COVID-19. The assay was immunoSEQ multiplex PCR, and TCRdb's table has in-frame clones only and misses some. The sample holds around 370,000 clones; around nine tenths are singletons and the top ten take about 3.5%. This CDR3 spans 16 amino acids. Per the germline V gene, CDR1 is LGHNA and CDR2 is YSLEER. Losses at the gene ends were 0 bases for V and 6 bases for J; bases not matched to a gene: 5. V is TRBV4-3 and J is TRBJ1-5; TRBD1 matches at 10 bases. The TCR sequence derives from a woman under 30 who had recovered from COVID-19. Sequencing was performed on peripheral blood. CDR3 residues: CASSQELGTGVQPQHF. The CDR3 coding sequence is TGCGCCAGCAGCCAAGAACTCGGGACAGGGGTTCAGCCCCAGCATTTT.